This T cell receptor (beta chain) emerged from a study of PD-L1 blockade in urothelial cancer. Study details: Patients commenced intravenous atezolizumab, 1,200 mg every 3 weeks, around 2014.

With 5 bases removed from V and 1 base from J, the gap between germline ends came to 9 bases. Germline V gene data show CDR1 as ENHRY and CDR2 as SYGVKD. The CDR3 spans 14 residues. Described time point: peripheral blood 6 weeks after treatment start. Some clones are missing from TCRdb's copy, which holds only in-frame ones; the method was immunoSEQ multiplex PCR. This sample has some 120,000 clones; under 95% occur once, and the top ten carry approximately 3.8%. The specimen was PBMCs, collected around atezolizumab (anti-PD-L1) treatment. The source of this sequence is a man aged 55-75 years with urothelial cancer. The chain combines TRBV10-3 with TRBJ1-5; D remains unclear. This CDR3 is CAISKDLSNQPQHF. CDR3 bases: TGTGCCATCAGTAAAGACTTGAGCAATCAGCCCCAGCATTTT.